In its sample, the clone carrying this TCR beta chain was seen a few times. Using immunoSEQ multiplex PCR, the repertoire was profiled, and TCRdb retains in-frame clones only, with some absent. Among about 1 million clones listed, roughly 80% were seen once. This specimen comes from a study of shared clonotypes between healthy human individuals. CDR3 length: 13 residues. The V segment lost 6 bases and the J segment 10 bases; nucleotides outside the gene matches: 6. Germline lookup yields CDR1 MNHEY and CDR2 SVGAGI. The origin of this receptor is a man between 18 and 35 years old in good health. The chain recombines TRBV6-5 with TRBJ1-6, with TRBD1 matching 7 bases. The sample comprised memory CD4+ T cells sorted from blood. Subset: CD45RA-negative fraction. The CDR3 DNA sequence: TGTGCCAGCAGGACTACAGGGGCCTCACCCCTCCACTTT. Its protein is CASRTTGASPLHF.